This T cell receptor beta chain was observed in a study of blood T cell repertoires in COVID-19. The repertoire was sequenced with immunoSEQ multiplex PCR; TCRdb's copy has only in-frame clones and lacks some. The data contain 150,000 or so clones, 84% of them singletons. V was cut by 5 bases and J by 4 bases, with 12 bases left in between. The length of the CDR3 is 13 residues. The J gene is TRBJ2-7, the V gene TRBV12-3 or TRBV12-4, with TRBD1 as a possible D gene (6 bases). The material sequenced was PBMCs or T cells enriched from blood (not recorded which). The sequence was obtained from a woman aged 45-65 years who had been exposed to COVID-19. The CDR3 region is CASSPGQNYEQYF. The DNA for the CDR3 is TGTGCCAGCAGTCCTGGACAGAATTACGAGCAGTACTTC.